This TCR beta chain was identified in a study of blood T cell repertoires in COVID-19. The overall study: COVID-19 samples collected from the United States, Italy and Spain covered acute and convalescent phases. From T cells, B-cell-depleted T cells, or PBMCs came the material, which was cDNA or gDNA.

Looked up from germline, CDR1 is MNHNY and CDR2 is SVGAGI (reference sequence). The CDR3 sequence is 15 residues long. The V end lost 2 bases, the J end lost 1 base, and 8 bases lay between the germline ends. Per the authors' pipeline: How many nucleated cells were present was estimated from reference gene primer amplification. Repertoires were generated with immunoSEQ multiplex PCR, while TCRdb's copy carries only in-frame clones and drops some. V and J calls plus clone size are reproduced from that table; the DNA served to infer D and trimming. This sample has more than 200,000 clones; around nine tenths occur once, and the top ten carry roughly 2.6%.

This TCR was recovered from a woman between 55 and 75 years old with acute or convalescent COVID-19. The sequencing input was peripheral blood. The V call is TRBV6-6, the J call TRBJ2-2, with D possibly being TRBD2 (5 bases). CDR3 in DNA: TGTGCCAGCAGTTACGAGCGGCTGAACACCGGGGAGCTGTTTTTT. This gives the protein CASSYERLNTGELFF.